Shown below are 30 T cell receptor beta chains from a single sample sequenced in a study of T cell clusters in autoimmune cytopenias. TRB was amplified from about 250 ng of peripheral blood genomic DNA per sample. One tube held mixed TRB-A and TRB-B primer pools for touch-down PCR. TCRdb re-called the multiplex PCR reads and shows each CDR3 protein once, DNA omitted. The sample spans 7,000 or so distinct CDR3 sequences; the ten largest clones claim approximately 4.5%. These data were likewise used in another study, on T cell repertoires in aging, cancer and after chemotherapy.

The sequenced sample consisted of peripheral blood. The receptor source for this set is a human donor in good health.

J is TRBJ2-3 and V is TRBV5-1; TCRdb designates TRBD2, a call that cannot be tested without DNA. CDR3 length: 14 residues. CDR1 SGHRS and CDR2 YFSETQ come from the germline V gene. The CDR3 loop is CASSFLGREETQYF.

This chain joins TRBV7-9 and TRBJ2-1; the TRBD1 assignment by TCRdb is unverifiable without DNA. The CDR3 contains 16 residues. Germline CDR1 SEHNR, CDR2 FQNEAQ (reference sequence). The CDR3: CASSFRGWGSYNEQFF.

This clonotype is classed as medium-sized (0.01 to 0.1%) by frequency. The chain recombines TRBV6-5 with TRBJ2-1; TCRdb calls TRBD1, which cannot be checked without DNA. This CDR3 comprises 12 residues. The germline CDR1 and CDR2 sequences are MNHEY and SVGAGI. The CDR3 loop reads CASGVRAGEQFF.

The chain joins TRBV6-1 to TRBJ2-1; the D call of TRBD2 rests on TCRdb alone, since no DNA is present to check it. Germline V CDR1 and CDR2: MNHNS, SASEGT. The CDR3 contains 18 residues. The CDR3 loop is CASKAGLAVSSSYNEQFF.

CDR3: CASSWRPGSSSYNEQFF. The J gene is TRBJ2-1, the V gene TRBV11-2; no DNA is available, so the TRBD1 call from TCRdb remains unchecked. Germline-derived CDR1 and CDR2 are SGHAT and FQNNGV. CDR3 size: 17 residues. The full variable domain, its missing parts supplied by reference TRBV11-2 and TRBJ2-1, is EAGVAQSPRYKIIEKRQSVAFWCNPISGHATLYWYQQILGQGPKLLIQFQNNGVVDDSQLPKDRFSAERLKGVDSTLKIQPAKLEDSAVYLCASSWRPGSSSYNEQFFGPGTRLTVL.

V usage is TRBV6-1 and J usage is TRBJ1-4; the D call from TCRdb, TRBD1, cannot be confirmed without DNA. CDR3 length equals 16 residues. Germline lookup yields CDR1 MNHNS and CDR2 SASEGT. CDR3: CASRLRGAGTGEKLFF.

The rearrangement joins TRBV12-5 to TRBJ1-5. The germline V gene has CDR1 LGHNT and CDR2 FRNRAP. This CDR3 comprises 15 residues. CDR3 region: CASGPGLPQNQPQHF.

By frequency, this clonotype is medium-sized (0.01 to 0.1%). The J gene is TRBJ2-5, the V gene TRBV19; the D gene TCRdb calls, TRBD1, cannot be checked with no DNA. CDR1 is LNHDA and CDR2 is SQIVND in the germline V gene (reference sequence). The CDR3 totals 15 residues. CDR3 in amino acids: CASSIGRGAATNMYF.

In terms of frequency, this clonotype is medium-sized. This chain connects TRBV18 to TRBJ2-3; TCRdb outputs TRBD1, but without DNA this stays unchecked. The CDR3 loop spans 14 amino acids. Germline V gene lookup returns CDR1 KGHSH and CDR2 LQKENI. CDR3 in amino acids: CASSPGTGTDTQYF.

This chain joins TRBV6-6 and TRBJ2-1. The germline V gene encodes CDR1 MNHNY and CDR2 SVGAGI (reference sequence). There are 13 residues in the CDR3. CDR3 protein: CASSYFDYNEQFF.

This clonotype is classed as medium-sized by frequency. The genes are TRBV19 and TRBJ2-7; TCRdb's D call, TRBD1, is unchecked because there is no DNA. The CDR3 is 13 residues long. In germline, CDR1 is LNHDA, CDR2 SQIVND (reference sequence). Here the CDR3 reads CAFWFTGIHEQYF.

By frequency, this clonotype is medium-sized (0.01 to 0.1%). This chain's CDR3 is CASSSWGDRGRSEQYF. The rearrangement uses TRBV19 and TRBJ2-7; TCRdb calls TRBD1, which cannot be checked without DNA. The CDR3 consists of 16 residues. CDR1 is LNHDA and CDR2 is SQIVND in the germline V gene (reference sequence).

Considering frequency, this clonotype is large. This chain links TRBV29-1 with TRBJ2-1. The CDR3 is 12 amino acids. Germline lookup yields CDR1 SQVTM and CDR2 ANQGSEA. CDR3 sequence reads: CSVEDFGNEQFF.

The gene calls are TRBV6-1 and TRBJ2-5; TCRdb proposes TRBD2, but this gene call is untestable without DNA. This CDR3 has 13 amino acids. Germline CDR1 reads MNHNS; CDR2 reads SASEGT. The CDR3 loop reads CASSESPSGTQYF.

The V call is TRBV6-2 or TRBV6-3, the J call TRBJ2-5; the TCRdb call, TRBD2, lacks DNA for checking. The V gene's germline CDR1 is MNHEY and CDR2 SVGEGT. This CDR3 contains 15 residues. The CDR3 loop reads CASTLTSGPFYEQYF.

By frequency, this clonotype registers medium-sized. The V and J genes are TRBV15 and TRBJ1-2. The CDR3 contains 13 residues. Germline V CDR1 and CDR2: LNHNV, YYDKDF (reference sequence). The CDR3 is CATSPRRVGGYTF.

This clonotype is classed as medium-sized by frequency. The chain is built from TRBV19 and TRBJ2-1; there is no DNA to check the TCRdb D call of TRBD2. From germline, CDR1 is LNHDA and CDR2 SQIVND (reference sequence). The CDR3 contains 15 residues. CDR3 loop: CASRGQAASYNEQFF.

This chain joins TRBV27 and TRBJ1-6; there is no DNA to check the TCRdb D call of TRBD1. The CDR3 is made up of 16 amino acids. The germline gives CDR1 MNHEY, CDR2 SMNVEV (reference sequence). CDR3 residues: CASSLRGAFYNSPLHF.

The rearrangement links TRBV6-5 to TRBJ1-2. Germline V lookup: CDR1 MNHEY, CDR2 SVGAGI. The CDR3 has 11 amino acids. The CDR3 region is CASSSQEGYTF.

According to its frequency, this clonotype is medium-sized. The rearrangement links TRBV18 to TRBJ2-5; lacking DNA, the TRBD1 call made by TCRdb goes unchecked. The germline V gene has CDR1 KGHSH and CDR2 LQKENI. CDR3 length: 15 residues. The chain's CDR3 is CASSAGPPYQETQYF.

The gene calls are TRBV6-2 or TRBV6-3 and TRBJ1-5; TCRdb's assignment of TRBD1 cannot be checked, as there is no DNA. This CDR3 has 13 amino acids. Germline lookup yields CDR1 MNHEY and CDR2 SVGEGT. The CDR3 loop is CASNRDTYQPQHF.

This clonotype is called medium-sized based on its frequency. This CDR3 reads CASSTLTSGNDEQFF. This chain joins TRBV19 and TRBJ2-1; TCRdb calls TRBD2, which cannot be checked without DNA. This CDR3 is built from 15 residues. Germline CDR1 LNHDA, CDR2 SQIVND (reference sequence). The whole variable domain, filled in from reference TRBV19 and TRBJ2-1, reads DGGITQSPKYLFRKEGQNVTLSCEQNLNHDAMYWYRQDPGQGLRLIYYSQIVNDFQKGDIAEGYSVSREKKESFPLTVTSAQKNPTAFYLCASSTLTSGNDEQFFGPGTRLTVL.

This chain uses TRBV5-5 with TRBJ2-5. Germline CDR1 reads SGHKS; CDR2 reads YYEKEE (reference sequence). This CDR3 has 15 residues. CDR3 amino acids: CASSHWSGYQETQYF.

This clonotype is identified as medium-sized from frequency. The CDR3 is CAWSDSWGYKFF. The chain recombines TRBV30 with TRBJ2-1; TCRdb gives TRBD1 as the D gene, but with no DNA this cannot be confirmed. Germline V gene lookup returns CDR1 GTSNPN and CDR2 SVGIG (reference sequence). The CDR3 totals 12 residues.

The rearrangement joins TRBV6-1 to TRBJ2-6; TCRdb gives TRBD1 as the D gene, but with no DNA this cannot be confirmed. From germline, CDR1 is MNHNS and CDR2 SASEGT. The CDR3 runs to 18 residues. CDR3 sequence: CASSPRAGETSGANVLTF.

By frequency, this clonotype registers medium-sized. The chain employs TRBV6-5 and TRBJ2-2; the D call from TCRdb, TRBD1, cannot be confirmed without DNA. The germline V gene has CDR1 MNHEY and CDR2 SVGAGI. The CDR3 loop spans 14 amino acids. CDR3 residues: CASRPPGRTGELFF.

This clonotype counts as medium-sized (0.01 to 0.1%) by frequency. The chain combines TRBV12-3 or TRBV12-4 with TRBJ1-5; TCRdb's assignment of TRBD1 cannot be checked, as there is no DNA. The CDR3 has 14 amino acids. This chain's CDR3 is CASTSTDSNQPQHF.

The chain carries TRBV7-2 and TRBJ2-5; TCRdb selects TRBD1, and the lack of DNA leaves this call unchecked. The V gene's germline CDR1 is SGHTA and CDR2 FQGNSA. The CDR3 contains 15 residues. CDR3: CASSMGQGNEETQYF.

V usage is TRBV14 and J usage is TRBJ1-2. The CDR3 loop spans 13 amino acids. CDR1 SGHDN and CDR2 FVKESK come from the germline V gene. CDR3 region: CASSQARIGGYTF.

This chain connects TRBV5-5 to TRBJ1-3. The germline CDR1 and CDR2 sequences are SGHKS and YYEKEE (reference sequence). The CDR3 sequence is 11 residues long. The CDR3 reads CASSWGNTIYF.